These 27 T cell receptor beta chains share one sample of origin, sequenced in a study of T-cell reconstitution after alpha-beta-depleted transplantation in children. Unique molecular identifiers were incorporated when the TCRbeta library was constructed. TCRdb reprocessed the PCR reads via MiXCR and lists one record per CDR3 protein. The sample contains almost 600,000 distinct CDR3 sequences, 25% to 30% of which appear only once. Sequencing used PBMCs, obtained before TCRalphabeta/CD19-depleted stem cell transplant. The source is a boy younger than two with Wiskott-Aldrich syndrome, due to receive a stem cell transplant.

The rearrangement links TRBV11-2 to TRBJ2-7, with unresolved D. CDR1 is SGHAT, CDR2 FQNNGV, per germline. The CDR3 loop spans 12 amino acids. Trimming removed 7 bases at V and 2 bases at J, with 9 bases between. The CDR3 reads CASTMAAYEQYF. CDR3 nucleotide sequence: TGTGCCAGCACAATGGCGGCCTACGAGCAGTACTTC.

V gene TRBV5-1 combines with J gene TRBJ2-5; the D gene could be TRBD1 or TRBD2 (5 bases each). The V gene's germline CDR1 is SGHRS and CDR2 YFSETQ. V gave up 8 bases and J gave up 5 bases, with 16 bases separating them. The CDR3 runs 13 residues. DNA of the CDR3: TGCGCCAGTCGGTGGGACCCCGGGGAGACCCAGTACTTC. Its translation: CASRWDPGETQYF.

Concerning this clonotype itself: One junction end disagrees with the germline gene, perhaps due to a read error. V is TRBV15 and J is TRBJ2-7; D gene unclear. CDR1 is LNHNV and CDR2 is YYDKDF in the germline V gene (reference sequence). The CDR3 is 14 amino acids. The CDR3 sequence: CATSREIQVGQASF. CDR3 DNA sequence: TGTGCCACCAGCAGAGAAATCCAAGTCGGTCAGGCATCCTTC. The full variable domain, rest sourced from reference TRBV15 and TRBJ2-7, is DAMVIQNPRYQVTQFGKPVTLSCSQTLNHNVMYWYQQKSSQAPKLLFHYYDKDFNNEADTPDNFQSRRPNTSFCFLDIRSPGLGDTAMYLCATSREIQVGQASFGPGTRLTVT.

For the CDR3, the DNA is TGCAGCGCTTCTCCAGGGGGGGTCACCGGGGAGCTGTTTTTT. As protein: CSASPGGVTGELFF. The genes are TRBV29-1 and TRBJ2-2, with D possibly being TRBD1 or TRBD2 (7 bases each). This CDR3 region has 14 residues. CDR1 and CDR2 (germline): SQVTM, ANQGSEA. V lost 7 bases and J 4 bases, leaving 16 bases between the germline ends.

This sequence joins TRBV4-2 and TRBJ1-2; no definite D call. CDR1 is LGHNA, CDR2 YNFKEQ, per germline. V lost 0 bases to trimming and J lost 0 bases, with 11 bases between them. This CDR3 is 16 amino acids long. In DNA form, the CDR3 reads TGTGCCAGCAGCCAAGATCGGTTTGCGGCTAACTATGGCTACACCTTC. It specifies CASSQDRFAANYGYTF.

The V gene is TRBV5-1, the J gene TRBJ1-4; the D is unclear. The CDR3 sequence is 14 residues long. Germline V gene data show CDR1 as SGHRS and CDR2 as YFSETQ. V dropped 4 bases and J dropped 8 bases, with 15 bases sitting between them. CDR3 in amino acids: CASSPGPLWEKLFF. The CDR3 DNA reads TGCGCCAGCAGCCCTGGACCCCTTTGGGAAAAACTGTTTTTT.

V usage is TRBV4-2 and J usage is TRBJ2-1; D is unresolved. V lost 0 bases to trimming and J lost 12 bases, with 12 bases between them. The germline CDR1 and CDR2 sequences are LGHNA and YNFKEQ. The CDR3 loop spans 13 amino acids. Here the CDR3 DNA reads TGTGCCAGCAGCCAAGATCCTGGCCCCCTGCAGTTCTTC. It is translated as CASSQDPGPLQFF.

This clonotype was seen only a few times. The chain has TRBV20-1 and TRBJ2-1, with 8 bases fitting TRBD2. The CDR3 is made up of 12 amino acids. Germline values: CDR1 DFQATT, CDR2 SNEGSKA (reference sequence). The J segment lost 9 bases and the V segment lost 6 bases, leaving 7 bases of the junction unmatched. The CDR3 DNA reads TGCAGTGCCTACCTAGCGGGTAGTGAGCAGTTCTTC. This gives the protein CSAYLAGSEQFF.

This clonotype was detected a few times. CDR3 sequence reads: CASSFGQAGTEAFF. The CDR3, as DNA: TGTGCCAGCAGTTTTGGGCAGGCGGGCACTGAAGCTTTCTTT. This rearrangement joins TRBV12-3 or TRBV12-4 to TRBJ1-1; D call uncertain. The CDR3 is made up of 14 amino acids. Trimming removed 3 bases from V and 4 bases from J, with 12 bases in between.

This clonotype was picked up a small number of times. The V and J genes are TRBV4-1 and TRBJ2-5, with TRBD1 identical over 12 bases. V lost 0 bases and J lost 4; bases outside the gene matches: 3. CDR1 is MGHRA, CDR2 YSYEKL, per germline. The CDR3 sequence is 16 residues long. CDR3 bases: TGCGCCAGCAGCCAAGATGGGACAGGGGGCAGAGAGACCCAGTACTTC. Translating it yields CASSQDGTGGRETQYF.

The table lists this clonotype with a few counts. The V call is TRBV25-1, the J call TRBJ2-1, with D uncertain. Per the germline V gene, CDR1 is MGHDK and CDR2 is SYGVNS. Trimming cost V 4 bases and J 6 bases, with 13 bases left between them. The CDR3 is made up of 14 amino acids. CDR3 coding DNA: TGTGCCAGCAGTGGCGGACGGGCAGCCAATGAGCAGTTCTTC. It yields the protein CASSGGRAANEQFF.

The rearrangement joins TRBV24-1 to TRBJ2-1, with TRBD2 matching 9 bases. In germline, CDR1 is KGHDR, CDR2 SFDVKD. This CDR3 spans 17 amino acids. Unmatched junction bases numbered 7, after V lost 3 bases and J lost 2 bases. This CDR3 is CATSDPTSGYTYNEQFF. The DNA for the CDR3 is TGTGCCACCAGTGATCCGACTAGCGGCTATACCTACAATGAGCAGTTCTTC.

This clonotype was picked up a small number of times. The chain is built from TRBV10-2 and TRBJ2-4; tentative D call: TRBD1 (6 bases). This CDR3 comprises 16 residues. In germline, CDR1 is WSHSY, CDR2 SAAADI. V was pared by 6 bases and J by 1 base, with 16 bases between. CDR3 in DNA: TGCGCCAGCAGGCATCAGGGGCTCGAGGCCAAAAACATTCAGTACTTC. This translates into CASRHQGLEAKNIQYF.

The chain recombines TRBV6-5 with TRBJ2-1; D remains unclear. V was trimmed by 0 bases and J by 9 bases, leaving 9 bases between them. This CDR3 has 13 residues. Germline CDR1 is MNHEY and CDR2 is SVGAGI. This chain's CDR3 is CASSYSNRGEQFF. In DNA, the CDR3 is TGTGCCAGCAGTTACTCGAACAGAGGTGAGCAGTTCTTC.

This clonotype showed up just a few times. This chain joins TRBV5-1 and TRBJ1-1; D may be TRBD1 (5 bases). V lost 4 bases to trimming and J lost 5 bases, with 18 bases between them. Germline lookup yields CDR1 SGHRS and CDR2 YFSETQ. CDR3 length equals 15 residues. The CDR3 protein is CASSPGPGGETEAFF. The DNA for the CDR3 is TGCGCCAGCAGCCCAGGCCCCGGGGGGGAGACTGAAGCTTTCTTT.

In its sample, this clonotype was seen a few times. The V gene is TRBV20-1, the J gene TRBJ2-7; TRBD2 might be the D (5 bases). V was shortened by 3 bases and J by 7 bases, with 10 bases between the two germline ends. The CDR3 is 11 residues long. CDR1 is DFQATT, CDR2 SNEGSKA, per germline (reference sequence). Here the CDR3 DNA reads TGCAGTGCTAGCGCCGAGGGTGAGCAGTACTTC. It is translated as CSASAEGEQYF.

This clonotype was counted between two and nine times. The chain links TRBV5-5 to TRBJ2-1; possible D gene TRBD1, 6 bases. Deletions cut 0 bases from V and 7 bases from J, with 20 bases between. Germline values: CDR1 SGHKS, CDR2 YYEKEE (reference sequence). This CDR3 comprises 17 residues. CDR3 in amino acids: CASSLAGWGREGNEQFF. CDR3 coding DNA: TGTGCCAGCAGCTTGGCCGGTTGGGGGCGCGAGGGAAATGAGCAGTTCTTC. The full variable domain, rest sourced from reference TRBV5-5 and TRBJ2-1, is DAGVTQSPTHLIKTRGQQVTLRCSPISGHKSVSWYQQVLGQGPQFIFQYYEKEERGRGNFPDRFSARQFPNYSSELNVNALLLGDSALYLCASSLAGWGREGNEQFFGPGTRLTVL.

The V and J genes are TRBV24-1 and TRBJ1-5; D gene unclear. Trimming removed 5 bases at V and 4 bases at J, with 8 bases between. Germline CDR1 KGHDR, CDR2 SFDVKD. The CDR3 is 13 amino acids. CDR3: CATSGAGNQPQHF. The CDR3 DNA reads as TGTGCCACCAGTGGGGCAGGAAATCAGCCCCAGCATTTT.

The chain combines TRBV5-4 with TRBJ2-1; 7 bases match TRBD2. The CDR3 runs to 17 residues. With 2 bases clipped from V and 7 bases from J, the junction kept 15 bases outside the gene matches. Germline lookup yields CDR1 SGHNT and CDR2 YYREEE (reference sequence). The CDR3 loop reads CASSFAPSGLFRNEQFF. The CDR3 DNA reads as TGTGCCAGCAGCTTTGCCCCTAGCGGCTTATTTAGGAATGAGCAGTTCTTC.

V gene TRBV5-1 combines with J gene TRBJ1-5; D is perhaps TRBD1 (5 bases). The CDR3 is 17 residues long. Trimming pared 4 bases from V and 5 bases from J, leaving 22 bases between. Germline assignment: CDR1 SGHRS and CDR2 YFSETQ. In DNA form, the CDR3 reads TGCGCCAGCAGCGTCGGGACCGGGCTTAATTCGGATCAGCCCCAGCATTTT. Its protein product is CASSVGTGLNSDQPQHF. Complete variable domain (other parts from reference TRBV5-1 and TRBJ1-5): KAGVTQTPRYLIKTRGQQVTLSCSPISGHRSVSWYQQTPGQGLQFLFEYFSETQRNKGNFPGRFSGRQFSNSRSEMNVSTLELGDSALYLCASSVGTGLNSDQPQHFGDGTRLSIL.

This clonotype was counted only a few times. V and J are TRBV28 and TRBJ2-1; 9 nucleotides agree with TRBD2. Germline lookup yields CDR1 MDHEN and CDR2 SYDVKM. Trimming at V came to 6 bases and at J to 7 bases, leaving 7 bases not matched to a gene. The CDR3 runs to 14 residues. The CDR3 DNA follows: TGTGCCAGCAGCTCGGGACTAGCTCGGAATGAGCAGTTCTTC. Encoded protein: CASSSGLARNEQFF.

This clonotype came up a few times. The chain joins TRBV28 to TRBJ1-2; weak D call: TRBD1 (5 bases). Germline CDR1 is MDHEN and CDR2 is SYDVKM. Trimming took off 7 bases at V and 8 bases at J, with 23 bases between the two ends. CDR3 size: 15 residues. CDR3 sequence: CASTLGHSGKQGYTF. The CDR3 coding sequence is TGTGCCAGCACCCTGGGGCACAGCGGGAAACAAGGCTACACCTTC.

This clonotype was seen only a few times. The V gene is TRBV5-6, the J gene TRBJ2-3, with 14 nucleotides matching TRBD2. V was clipped by 5 bases and J by 0 bases; unmatched bases: 8. This CDR3 contains 18 residues. CDR1 is SGHDT and CDR2 is YYEEEE in the germline V gene. In DNA, the CDR3 is TGTGCCAGCAGTAGCACGGGACTAGCGGGGGCTAGCACAGATACGCAGTATTTT. Amino acid sequence: CASSSTGLAGASTDTQYF.

In its sample, this clonotype was seen a few times. This rearrangement joins TRBV5-1 to TRBJ2-6; 7 nucleotides line up with TRBD1. CDR1 is SGHRS and CDR2 is YFSETQ in the germline V gene. This CDR3 spans 17 amino acids. V gave up 2 bases and J gave up 2 bases; unmatched junction bases: 7. The CDR3 nucleotides read TGCGCCAGCAGCTTCACCCCACAGGGGCCTGGGGCCAACGTCCTGACTTTC. It translates to CASSFTPQGPGANVLTF. The variable domain in full, completed from reference TRBV5-1 and TRBJ2-6, reads KAGVTQTPRYLIKTRGQQVTLSCSPISGHRSVSWYQQTPGQGLQFLFEYFSETQRNKGNFPGRFSGRQFSNSRSEMNVSTLELGDSALYLCASSFTPQGPGANVLTFGAGSRLTVL.

V gene TRBV4-2 combines with J gene TRBJ2-1; 13 nucleotides agree with TRBD2. This CDR3 comprises 19 residues. V shed 1 base, J shed 5 bases, and the junction held 11 bases outside the gene matches. Germline CDR1 and CDR2: LGHNA and YNFKEQ. The CDR3 loop reads CASSQAPGRTSGGHNEQFF. The CDR3 nucleotides are TGTGCCAGCAGCCAAGCGCCGGGGAGGACTAGCGGGGGTCACAATGAGCAGTTCTTC.

The chain couples TRBV29-1 to TRBJ2-5; TRBD2 agrees at 7 bases. Germline V gene lookup returns CDR1 SQVTM and CDR2 ANQGSEA. CDR3 length: 11 amino acids. CDR3 amino acids: CTCWGGETQYF. Written as DNA, the CDR3 is TGCACCTGCTGGGGAGGGGAGACCCAGTACTTC.

This clonotype was observed a single time. The rearrangement joins TRBV7-2 to TRBJ2-3, with D tentatively TRBD1 (6 bases). Germline CDR1 SGHTA, CDR2 FQGNSA. V was cut by 2 bases and J by 4 bases, with 13 bases left in between. This CDR3 is built from 15 residues. This CDR3 is CASSLWAGGADTQYF. The DNA of the CDR3 is TGTGCCAGCAGCTTATGGGCTGGGGGCGCAGATACGCAGTATTTT.